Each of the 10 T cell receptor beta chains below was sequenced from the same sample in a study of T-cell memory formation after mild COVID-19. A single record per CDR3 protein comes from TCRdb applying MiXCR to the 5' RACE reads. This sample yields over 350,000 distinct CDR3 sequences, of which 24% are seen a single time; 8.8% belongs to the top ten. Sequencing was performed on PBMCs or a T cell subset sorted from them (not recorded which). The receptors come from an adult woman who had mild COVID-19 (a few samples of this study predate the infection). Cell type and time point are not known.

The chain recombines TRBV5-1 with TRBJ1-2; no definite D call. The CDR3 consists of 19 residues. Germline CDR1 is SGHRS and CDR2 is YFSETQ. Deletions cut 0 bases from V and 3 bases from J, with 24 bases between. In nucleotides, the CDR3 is TGCGCCAGCAGCTTGGCCCGAGGATCAAGGGCCGGGTTTGACTATGGCTACACCTTC. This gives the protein CASSLARGSRAGFDYGYTF.

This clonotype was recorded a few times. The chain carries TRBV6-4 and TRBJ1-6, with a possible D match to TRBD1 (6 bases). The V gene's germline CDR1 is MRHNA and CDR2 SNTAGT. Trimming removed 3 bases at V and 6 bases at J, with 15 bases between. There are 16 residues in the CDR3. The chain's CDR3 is CASSEGAGRVNSPLHF. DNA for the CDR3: TGTGCCAGCAGTGAGGGGGCAGGAAGGGTTAATTCACCCCTCCACTTT.

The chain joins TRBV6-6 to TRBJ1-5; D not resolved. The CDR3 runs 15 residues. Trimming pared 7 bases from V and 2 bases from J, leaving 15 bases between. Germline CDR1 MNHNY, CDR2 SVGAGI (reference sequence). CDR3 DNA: TGTGCCAGCACCCAAATTGGGAGGGGCAATCAGCCCCAGCATTTT. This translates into CASTQIGRGNQPQHF.

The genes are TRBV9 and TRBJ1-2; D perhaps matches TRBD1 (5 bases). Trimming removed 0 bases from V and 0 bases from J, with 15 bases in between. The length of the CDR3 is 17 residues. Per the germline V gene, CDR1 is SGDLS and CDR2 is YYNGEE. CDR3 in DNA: TGTGCCAGCAGCGTAGCGTGGACACCTGATACTAACTATGGCTACACCTTC. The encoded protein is CASSVAWTPDTNYGYTF.

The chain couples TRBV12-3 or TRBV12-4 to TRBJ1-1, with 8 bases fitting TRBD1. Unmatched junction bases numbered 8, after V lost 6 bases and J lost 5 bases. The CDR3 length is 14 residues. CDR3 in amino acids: CASSTGQGGTEAFF. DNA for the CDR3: TGTGCCAGCAGCACCGGACAGGGTGGGACTGAAGCTTTCTTT.

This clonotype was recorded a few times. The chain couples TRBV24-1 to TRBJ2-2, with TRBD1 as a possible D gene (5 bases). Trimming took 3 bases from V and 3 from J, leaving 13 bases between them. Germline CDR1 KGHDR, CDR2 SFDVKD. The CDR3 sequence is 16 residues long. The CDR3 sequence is CATSDLRGRDTGELFF. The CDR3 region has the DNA TGTGCCACCAGTGATCTTAGGGGTAGAGACACCGGGGAGCTGTTTTTT.

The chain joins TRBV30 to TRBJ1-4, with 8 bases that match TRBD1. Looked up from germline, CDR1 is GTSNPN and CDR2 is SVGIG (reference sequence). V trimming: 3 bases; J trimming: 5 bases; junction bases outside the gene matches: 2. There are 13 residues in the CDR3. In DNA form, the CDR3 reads TGTGCCTGGAGCAGGGACAGGAATGAAAAACTGTTTTTT. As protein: CAWSRDRNEKLFF. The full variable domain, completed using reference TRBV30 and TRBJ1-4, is SQTIHQWPATLVQPVGSPLSLECTVEGTSNPNLYWYRQAAGRGLQLLFYSVGIGQISSEVPQNLSASRPQDRQFILSSKKLLLSDSGFYLCAWSRDRNEKLFFGSGTQLSVL.

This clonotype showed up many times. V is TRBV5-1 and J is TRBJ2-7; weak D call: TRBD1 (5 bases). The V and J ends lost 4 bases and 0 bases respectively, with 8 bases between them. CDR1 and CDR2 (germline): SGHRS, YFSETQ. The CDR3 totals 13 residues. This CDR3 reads CASSTGFSYEQYF. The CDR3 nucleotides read TGCGCCAGCAGCACAGGATTCTCCTACGAGCAGTACTTC.

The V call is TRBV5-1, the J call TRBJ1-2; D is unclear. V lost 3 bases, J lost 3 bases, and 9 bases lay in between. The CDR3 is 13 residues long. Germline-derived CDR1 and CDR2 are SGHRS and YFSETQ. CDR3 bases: TGCGCCAGCAGCTCCCGGGAGGACTATGGCTACACCTTC. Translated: CASSSREDYGYTF.

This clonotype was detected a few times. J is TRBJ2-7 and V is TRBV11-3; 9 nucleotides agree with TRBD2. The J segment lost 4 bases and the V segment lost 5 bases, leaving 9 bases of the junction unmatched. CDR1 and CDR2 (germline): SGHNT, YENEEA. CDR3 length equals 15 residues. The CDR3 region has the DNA TGTGCCAGCAGCCTCGTAGCGGGAGCGTGGTACGAGCAGTACTTC. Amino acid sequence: CASSLVAGAWYEQYF.